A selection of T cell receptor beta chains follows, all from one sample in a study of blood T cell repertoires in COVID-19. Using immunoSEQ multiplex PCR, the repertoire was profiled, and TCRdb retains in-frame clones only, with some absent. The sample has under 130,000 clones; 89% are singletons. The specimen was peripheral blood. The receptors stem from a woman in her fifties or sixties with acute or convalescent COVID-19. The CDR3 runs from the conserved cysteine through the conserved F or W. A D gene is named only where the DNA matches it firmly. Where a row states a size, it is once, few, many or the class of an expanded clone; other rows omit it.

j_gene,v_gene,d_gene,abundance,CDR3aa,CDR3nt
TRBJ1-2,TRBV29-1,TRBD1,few,CSAAGGGIYGYTF,TGCAGCGCCGCCGGAGGGGGCATCTATGGCTACACCTTC
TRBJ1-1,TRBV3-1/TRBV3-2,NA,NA,CASTLKQGWTEAFF,TGTGCCAGCACCCTAAAACAGGGTTGGACTGAAGCTTTCTTT
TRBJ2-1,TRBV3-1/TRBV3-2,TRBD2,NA,CASSQEGVLAGDREQFF,TGTGCCAGCAGCCAAGAGGGGGTCCTAGCGGGAGATCGAGAGCAGTTCTTC
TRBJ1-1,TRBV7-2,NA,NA,CASRPQIEAFF,TGTGCCAGCAGACCACAGATTGAAGCTTTCTTT
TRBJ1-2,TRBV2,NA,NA,CASSEMGGLNYGYTF,TGTGCCAGCAGTGAAATGGGGGGGCTTAACTATGGCTACACCTTC
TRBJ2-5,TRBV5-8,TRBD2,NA,CASTPMGAGGLLRGETQYF,TGTGCCAGCACCCCAATGGGAGCGGGAGGACTCCTGAGAGGAGAGACCCAGTACTTC
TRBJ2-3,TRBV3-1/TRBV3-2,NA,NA,CASSQVEDTQYF,TGTGCCAGCAGCCAAGTAGAAGATACGCAGTATTTT
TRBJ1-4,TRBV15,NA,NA,CATSAAVGSEKLFF,TGTGCCACTTCCGCTGCGGTCGGGAGTGAAAAACTGTTTTTT
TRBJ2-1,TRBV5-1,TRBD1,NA,CASSLGQGGNEQFF,TGCGCCAGCAGCCTGGGACAGGGAGGTAATGAGCAGTTCTTC
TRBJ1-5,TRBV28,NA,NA,CASMRDSNQPQHF,TGTGCCAGCATGAGAGATAGCAATCAGCCCCAGCATTTT
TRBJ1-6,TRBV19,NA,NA,CASSTGYRQTPLHF,TGTGCCAGTAGCACCGGGTATAGACAGACGCCCCTCCACTTT
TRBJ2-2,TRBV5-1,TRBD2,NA,CASSLAAGGANTGELFF,TGCGCCAGCAGCTTGGCCGCGGGGGGCGCGAACACCGGGGAGCTGTTTTTT
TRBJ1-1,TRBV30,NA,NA,CAWTRGGNTEAFF,TGTGCCTGGACCCGAGGGGGAAACACTGAAGCTTTCTTT
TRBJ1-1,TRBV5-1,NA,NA,CASSLPTGLNTEAFF,TGCGCCAGCAGCCTACCGACTGGGTTGAACACTGAAGCTTTCTTT
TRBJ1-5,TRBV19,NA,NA,CASTASAPGHAANQPQHF,TGTGCCAGTACTGCTTCGGCTCCGGGACATGCAGCGAATCAGCCCCAGCATTTT
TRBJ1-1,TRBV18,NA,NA,CASSPLGVLNTEAFF,TGTGCCAGCTCACCACTAGGAGTCCTGAACACTGAAGCTTTCTTT
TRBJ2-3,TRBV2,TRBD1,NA,CASSEQGATDTQYF,TGTGCCAGCAGTGAACAGGGGGCGACAGATACGCAGTATTTT
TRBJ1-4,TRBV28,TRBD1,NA,CASSFQTGGNEKLFF,TGTGCCAGCAGTTTCCAGACAGGGGGAAATGAAAAACTGTTTTTT
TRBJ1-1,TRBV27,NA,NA,CASPVFVNTEAFF,TGTGCCAGCCCGGTATTCGTGAACACTGAAGCTTTCTTT
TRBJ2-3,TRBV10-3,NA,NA,CAIRDYTDTQYF,TGTGCCATCAGGGACTACACAGATACGCAGTATTTT
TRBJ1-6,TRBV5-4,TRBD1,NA,CASSKTGAVTGGSPLHF,TGTGCCAGCAGCAAGACAGGGGCGGTAACTGGGGGGAGCCCCCTCCACTTT
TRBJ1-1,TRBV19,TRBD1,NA,CASSIGTGRGKTEAFF,TGTGCCAGTAGTATCGGGACGGGCAGGGGGAAAACTGAAGCTTTCTTT
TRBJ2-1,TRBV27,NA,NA,CASRAVGVNNEQFF,TGTGCCAGCAGAGCCGTCGGGGTGAACAATGAGCAGTTCTTC
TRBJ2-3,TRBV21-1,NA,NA,CASGPLTGGKTDTQYF,TGTGCCAGCGGGCCCCTGACAGGGGGCAAAACAGATACGCAGTATTTT
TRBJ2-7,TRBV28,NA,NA,CASSLGSAYEQYF,TGTGCCAGCAGTTTGGGGAGCGCCTACGAGCAGTACTTC
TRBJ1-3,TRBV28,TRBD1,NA,CASTGQARNTIYF,TGTGCCAGCACCGGACAGGCCCGAAACACCATATATTTT